Below are 7 T cell receptor beta chains sequenced from a single sample in a study of T cells in Graves' hyperthyroidism and ophthalmopathy. Amplification of TCR beta CDR3 regions was performed using RNA transcripts as template. The HTBI primer set served for first-round RT-PCR of the TCR CDR3. TCRdb reprocessed the multiplex PCR reads with MiXCR, giving one entry per CDR3 protein. The table has about 250,000 distinct CDR3 sequences, over 12% seen once. Sequencing was carried out using blood. The receptors were sampled from a woman aged 45-65 years with Graves' hyperthyroidism that later progressed to Graves' ophthalmopathy.

This clonotype was detected many times. The chain has TRBV7-6 and TRBJ2-1, with TRBD2 identical over 9 bases. V gave up 2 bases and J gave up 8 bases; unmatched junction bases: 16. CDR1 and CDR2 (germline): SGHVS, FNYEAQ. The CDR3 extends over 18 amino acids. CDR3 sequence reads: CASSLFLAGKWGDDEQFF. CDR3 coding DNA: TGTGCCAGCAGCTTATTTCTAGCGGGGAAATGGGGGGACGATGAGCAGTTCTTC.

This clonotype has a count of ten or more. This chain connects TRBV24-1 to TRBJ1-2; TRBD1 matches at 10 bases. CDR1 and CDR2 (germline): KGHDR, SFDVKD. CDR3 length: 15 amino acids. Trimming cost V 4 bases and J 5 bases; bases outside gene matches: 6. This CDR3 is CATSDPRTGGYGYTF. DNA of the CDR3: TGTGCCACCAGTGACCCACGGACAGGGGGATATGGCTACACCTTC.

At least ten counts were recorded for this clonotype. The chain uses TRBV4-1 and TRBJ2-7; 7 nucleotides align to TRBD2. Germline V gene lookup returns CDR1 MGHRA and CDR2 YSYEKL. This CDR3 contains 17 residues. The V segment lost 0 bases and the J segment 5 bases; nucleotides outside the gene matches: 13. The CDR3 DNA follows: TGCGCCAGCAGCCAAGATTTTGTACTAGCGTTGAGCCACGAGCAGTACTTC. Its protein product is CASSQDFVLALSHEQYF.

V is TRBV19 and J is TRBJ2-2, with 7 positions matching TRBD2. With 5 bases clipped from V and 1 base from J, the junction kept 1 base outside the gene matches. The CDR3 runs 14 residues. Per germline, CDR1 LNHDA and CDR2 SQIVND (reference sequence). The CDR3 spells CASSRGENTGELFF. In nucleotides, the CDR3 is TGTGCCAGTAGTCGGGGGGAGAACACCGGGGAGCTGTTTTTT.

This clonotype was seen more than once but under ten times. The V and J genes are TRBV4-1 and TRBJ2-1; 8 bases match TRBD1. From germline, CDR1 is MGHRA and CDR2 YSYEKL. V dropped 4 bases and J dropped 2; count of bases not matched to a gene: 4. The CDR3 sequence is 15 residues long. CDR3 DNA: TGCGCCAGCAGCCTGCGACAGGGGACCTACAATGAGCAGTTCTTC. It specifies CASSLRQGTYNEQFF.

The sample holds many counts of this clonotype. This chain links TRBV25-1 with TRBJ2-1; 9 bases map to TRBD2. J gave up 0 bases and V 2 bases, and 5 bases lay outside the gene matches. The CDR3 sequence is 17 residues long. Germline V gene sequence: CDR1 MGHDK, CDR2 SYGVNS. CDR3 protein: CASSEGGLAISYNEQFF. CDR3 nucleotide sequence: TGTGCCAGCAGTGAAGGAGGACTAGCGATCTCCTACAATGAGCAGTTCTTC.

This chain joins TRBV4-1 and TRBJ1-5, with TRBD1 as a possible D gene (6 bases). The V gene's germline CDR1 is MGHRA and CDR2 YSYEKL. Trimming pared 4 bases from V and 8 bases from J, leaving 33 bases between. The CDR3 totals 20 residues. The CDR3 DNA reads as TGCGCCAGCAGCCCGGGGGGCATCCTACACCCAGGCTTTATCGCGGAGCCCCAGCATTTT. It encodes CASSPGGILHPGFIAEPQHF.